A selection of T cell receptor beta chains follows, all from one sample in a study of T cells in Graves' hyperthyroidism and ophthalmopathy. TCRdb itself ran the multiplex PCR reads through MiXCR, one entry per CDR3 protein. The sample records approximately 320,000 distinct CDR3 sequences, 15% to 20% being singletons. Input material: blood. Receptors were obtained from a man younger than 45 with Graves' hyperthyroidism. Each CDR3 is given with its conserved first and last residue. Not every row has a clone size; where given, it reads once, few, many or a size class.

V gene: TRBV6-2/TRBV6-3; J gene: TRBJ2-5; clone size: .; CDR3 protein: CASSYRGEAQYF
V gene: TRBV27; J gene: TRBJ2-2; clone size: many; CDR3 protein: CASSSLTGELFF
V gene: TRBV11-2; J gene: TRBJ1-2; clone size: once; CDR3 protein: CASSLLGQNYGYTF
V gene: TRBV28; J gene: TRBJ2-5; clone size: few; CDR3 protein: CARWDRQETQYF
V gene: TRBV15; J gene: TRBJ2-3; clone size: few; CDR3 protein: CATSNLMGQGGEADTQYF
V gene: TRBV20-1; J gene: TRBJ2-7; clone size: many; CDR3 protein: CSAITRGALPYEQYF
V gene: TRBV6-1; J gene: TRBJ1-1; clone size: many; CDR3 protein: CASSYGGEVTEAFF
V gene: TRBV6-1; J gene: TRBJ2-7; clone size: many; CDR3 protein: CASRGAGQLHEQYF
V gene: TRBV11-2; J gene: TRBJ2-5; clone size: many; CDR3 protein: CASSLETRETQYF
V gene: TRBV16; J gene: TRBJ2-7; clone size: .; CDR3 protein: CASSQELYEQYF
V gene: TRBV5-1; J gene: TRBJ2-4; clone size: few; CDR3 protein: CASSFGGSGNIQYF
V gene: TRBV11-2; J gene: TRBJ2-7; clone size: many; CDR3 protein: CASSLGRPPPYEQYF
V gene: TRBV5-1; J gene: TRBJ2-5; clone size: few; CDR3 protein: CASSFSGRGQETQYF
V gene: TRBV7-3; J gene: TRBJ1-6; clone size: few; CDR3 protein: CASSFLHGVSPLHF
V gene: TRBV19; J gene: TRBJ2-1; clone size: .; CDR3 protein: CATIDSSRNEQFF
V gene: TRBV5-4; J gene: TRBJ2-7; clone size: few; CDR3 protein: CASSSGGLENEQYF
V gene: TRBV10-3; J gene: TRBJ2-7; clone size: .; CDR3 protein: CAISERDRDPSYEQYF
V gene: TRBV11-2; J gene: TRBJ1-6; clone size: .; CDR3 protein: CASSSRSSYNSPLHF
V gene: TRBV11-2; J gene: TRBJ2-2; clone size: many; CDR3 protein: CASSWGGELFF
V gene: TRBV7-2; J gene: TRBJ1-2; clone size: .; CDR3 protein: CASSKGPDRDANYGYTF
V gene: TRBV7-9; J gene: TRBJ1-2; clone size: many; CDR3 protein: CASSFDIPGHGYTF
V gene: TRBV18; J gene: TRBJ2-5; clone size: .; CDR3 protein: CASSPQRAGGTRPHF
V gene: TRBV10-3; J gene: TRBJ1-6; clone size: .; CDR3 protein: CAISEASHGPLHF
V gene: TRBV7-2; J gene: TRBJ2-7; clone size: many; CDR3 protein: CASSFTAYEQYF
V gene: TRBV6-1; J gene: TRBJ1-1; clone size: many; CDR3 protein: CASSLTWGDTEAFF
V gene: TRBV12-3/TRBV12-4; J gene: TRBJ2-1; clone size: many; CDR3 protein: CASSIQGATLLGENEQFF
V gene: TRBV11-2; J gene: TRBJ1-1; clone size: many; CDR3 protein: CASSLTASLNTEAFF
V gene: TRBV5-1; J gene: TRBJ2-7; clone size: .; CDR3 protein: CASSLDRVQPYF
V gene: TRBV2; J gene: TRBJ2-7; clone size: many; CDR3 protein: CASSEAPGAYEQYF
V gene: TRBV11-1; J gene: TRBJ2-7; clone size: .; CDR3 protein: CASSQGRRSPYEQYF
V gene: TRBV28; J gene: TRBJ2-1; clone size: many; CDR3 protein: CASSIQRGRQFF
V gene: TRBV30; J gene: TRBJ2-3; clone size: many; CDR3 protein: CAGLWTGSSTDTQYF
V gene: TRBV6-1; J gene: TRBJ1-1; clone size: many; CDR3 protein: CASLQDRGSAEAFF
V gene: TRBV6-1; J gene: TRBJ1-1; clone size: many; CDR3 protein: CAARGFTGANTEAFF
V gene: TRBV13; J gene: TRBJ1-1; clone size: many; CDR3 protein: CASSLRTSEAFF
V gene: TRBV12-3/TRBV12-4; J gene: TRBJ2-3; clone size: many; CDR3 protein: CASIFGVAEGTDTQYF
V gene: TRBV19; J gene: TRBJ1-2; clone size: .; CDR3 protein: CASTSDRNYGYTF
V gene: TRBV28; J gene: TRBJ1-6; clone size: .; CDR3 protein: CASSPSERSESPLHF
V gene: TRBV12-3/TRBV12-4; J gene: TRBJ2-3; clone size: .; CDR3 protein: CASSPASGRYTQYF
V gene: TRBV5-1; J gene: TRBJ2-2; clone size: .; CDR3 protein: CASSLPTGNTGELFF
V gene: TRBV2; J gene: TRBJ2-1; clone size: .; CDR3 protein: CASSVEGGNEQFF
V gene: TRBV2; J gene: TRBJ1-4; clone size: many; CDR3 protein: CASTDGDRGDEKLFF
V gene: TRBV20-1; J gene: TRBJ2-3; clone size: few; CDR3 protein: CSARDRGIPDTQYF
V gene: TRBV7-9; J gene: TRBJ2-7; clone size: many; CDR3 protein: CASSLGRQGIHEQYF
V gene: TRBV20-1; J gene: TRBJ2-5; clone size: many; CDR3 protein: CSVGGLQGMETQYF
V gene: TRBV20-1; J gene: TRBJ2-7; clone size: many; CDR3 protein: CSARGPGGAYEQYF
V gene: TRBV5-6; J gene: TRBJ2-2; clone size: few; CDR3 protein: CASSWIPGTSSGELFF
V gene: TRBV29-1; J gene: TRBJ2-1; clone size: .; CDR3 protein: CSVVKNPTPPLRDEQFF
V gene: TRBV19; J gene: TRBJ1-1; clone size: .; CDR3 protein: CASSIFVGRNTEAFF
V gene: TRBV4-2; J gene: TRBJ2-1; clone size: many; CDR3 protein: CASSQWYAAGGSYNEQFF
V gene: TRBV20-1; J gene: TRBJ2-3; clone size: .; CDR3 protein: CSAPRRGDTQYF
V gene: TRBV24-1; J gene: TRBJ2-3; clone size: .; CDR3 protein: CATSDLSDPTDTQYF
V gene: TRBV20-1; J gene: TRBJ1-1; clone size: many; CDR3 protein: CSAPDTSGVNTEAFF